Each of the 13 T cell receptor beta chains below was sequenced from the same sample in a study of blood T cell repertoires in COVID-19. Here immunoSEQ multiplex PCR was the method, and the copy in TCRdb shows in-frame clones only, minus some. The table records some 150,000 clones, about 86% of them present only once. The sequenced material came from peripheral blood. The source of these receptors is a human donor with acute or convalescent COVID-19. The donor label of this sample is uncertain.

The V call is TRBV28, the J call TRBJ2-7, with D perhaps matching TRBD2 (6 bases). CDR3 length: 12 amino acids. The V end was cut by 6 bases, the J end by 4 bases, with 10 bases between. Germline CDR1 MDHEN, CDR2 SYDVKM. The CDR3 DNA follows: TGTGCCAGCAGCTCGACTAGTTACGAGCAGTACTTC. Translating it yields CASSSTSYEQYF.

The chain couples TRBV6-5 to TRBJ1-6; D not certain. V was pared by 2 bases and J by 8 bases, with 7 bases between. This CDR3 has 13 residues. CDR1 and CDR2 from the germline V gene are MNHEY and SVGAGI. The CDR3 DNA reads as TGTGCCAGCAGTTACAAAGGAGATTCACCCCTCCACTTT. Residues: CASSYKGDSPLHF.

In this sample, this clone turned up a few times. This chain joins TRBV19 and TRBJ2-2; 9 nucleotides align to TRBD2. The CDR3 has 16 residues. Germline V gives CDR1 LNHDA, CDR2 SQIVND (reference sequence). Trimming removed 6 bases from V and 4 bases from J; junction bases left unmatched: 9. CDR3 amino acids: CASRIIALAGTGELFF. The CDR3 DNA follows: TGTGCCAGTAGAATCATAGCACTAGCGGGCACCGGGGAGCTGTTTTTT.

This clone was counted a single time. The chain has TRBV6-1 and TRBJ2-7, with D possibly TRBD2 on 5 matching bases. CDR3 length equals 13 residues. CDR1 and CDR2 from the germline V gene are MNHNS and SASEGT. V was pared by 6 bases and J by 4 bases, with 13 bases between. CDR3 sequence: CASSLLGGYEQYF. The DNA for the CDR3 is TGTGCCAGCAGCCTTCTGGGCGGGTACGAGCAGTACTTC.

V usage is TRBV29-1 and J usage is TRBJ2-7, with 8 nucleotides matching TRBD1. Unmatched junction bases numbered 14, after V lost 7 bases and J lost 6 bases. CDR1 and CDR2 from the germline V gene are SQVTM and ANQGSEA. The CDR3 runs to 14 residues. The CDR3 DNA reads TGCAGCGGGGCCGACTGGACAGGGTTTGGCGAGCAGTACTTC. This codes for CSGADWTGFGEQYF.

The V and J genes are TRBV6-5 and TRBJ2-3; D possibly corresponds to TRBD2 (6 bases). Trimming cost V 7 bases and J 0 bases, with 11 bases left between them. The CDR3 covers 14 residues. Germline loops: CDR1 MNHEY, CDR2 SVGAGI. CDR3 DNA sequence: TGTGCCAGCAATCGGGCGGGGAGCACAGATACGCAGTATTTT. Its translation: CASNRAGSTDTQYF.

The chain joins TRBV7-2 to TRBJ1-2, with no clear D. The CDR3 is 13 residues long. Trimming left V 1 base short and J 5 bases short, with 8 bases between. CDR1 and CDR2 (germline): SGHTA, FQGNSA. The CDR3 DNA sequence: TGTGCCAGCAGCTTAGGCAGCGAGTATGGCTACACCTTC. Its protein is CASSLGSEYGYTF. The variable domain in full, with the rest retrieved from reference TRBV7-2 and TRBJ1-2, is GAGVSQSPSNKVTEKGKDVELRCDPISGHTALYWYRQSLGQGLEFLIYFQGNSAPDKSGLPSDRFSAERTGGSVSTLTIQRTQQEDSAVYLCASSLGSEYGYTFGSGTRLTVV.

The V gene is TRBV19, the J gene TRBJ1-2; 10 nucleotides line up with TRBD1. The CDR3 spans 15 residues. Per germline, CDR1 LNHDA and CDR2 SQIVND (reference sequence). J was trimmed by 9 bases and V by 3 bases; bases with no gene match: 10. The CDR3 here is CASSIPGQGQGRYTF. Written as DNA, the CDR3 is TGTGCCAGTAGTATTCCCGGACAGGGACAGGGGCGCTACACCTTC.

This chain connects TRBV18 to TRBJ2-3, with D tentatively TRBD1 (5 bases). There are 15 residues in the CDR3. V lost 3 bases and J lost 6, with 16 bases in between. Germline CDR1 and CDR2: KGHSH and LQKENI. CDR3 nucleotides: TGTGCCAGCTCACCCACCGCCCAGGGCGTCGATACGCAGTATTTT. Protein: CASSPTAQGVDTQYF.

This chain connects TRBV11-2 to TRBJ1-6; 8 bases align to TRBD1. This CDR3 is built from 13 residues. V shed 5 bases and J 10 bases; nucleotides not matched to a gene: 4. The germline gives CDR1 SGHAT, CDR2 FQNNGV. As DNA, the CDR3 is TGTGCCAGCAGCCCCAGACAGGGGTCACCCCTCCACTTT. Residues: CASSPRQGSPLHF.

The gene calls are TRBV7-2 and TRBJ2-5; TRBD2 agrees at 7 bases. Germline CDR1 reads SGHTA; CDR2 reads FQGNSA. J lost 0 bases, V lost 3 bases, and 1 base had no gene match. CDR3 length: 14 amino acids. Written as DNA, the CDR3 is TGTGCCAGCAGCTTCGGGGGGTACCAAGAGACCCAGTACTTC. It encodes CASSFGGYQETQYF.

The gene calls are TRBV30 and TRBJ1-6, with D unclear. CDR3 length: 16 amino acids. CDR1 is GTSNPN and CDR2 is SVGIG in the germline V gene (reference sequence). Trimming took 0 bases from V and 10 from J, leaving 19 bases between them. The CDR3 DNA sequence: TGTGCCTGGAGTGTAGGCGGTGCGCACCTAATGTCACCCCTCCACTTT. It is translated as CAWSVGGAHLMSPLHF.

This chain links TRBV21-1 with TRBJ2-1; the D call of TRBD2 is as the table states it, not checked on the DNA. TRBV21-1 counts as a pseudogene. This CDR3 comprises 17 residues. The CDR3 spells CASSKHPGTSEDNEQFF. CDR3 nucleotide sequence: TGTGCCAGCAGCAAACATCCGGGGACTAGCGAAGACAATGAGCAGTTCTTC.